This TCR beta chain was recovered during a study of blood T cell repertoires in COVID-19. About the study: Samples came from the United States, Italy and Spain, spanning acute and convalescent COVID-19.

The method was immunoSEQ multiplex PCR; TCRdb's version includes in-frame clones alone and lacks a portion of them. The sample yields 100,000 or so clones, about 95% seen once. Trimming removed 5 bases at V and 0 bases at J, with 10 bases between. The CDR3 runs 14 residues. The germline V gene encodes CDR1 SQVTM and CDR2 ANQGSEA. V is TRBV29-1 and J is TRBJ1-4; TRBD1 might be the D (6 bases). This TCR was recovered from a human donor with active COVID-19. The donor label of this sample is uncertain. Material for sequencing was peripheral blood. The CDR3 protein is CSVRGGPTNEKLFF. DNA of the CDR3: TGCAGCGTTAGGGGGGGTCCAACTAATGAAAAACTGTTTTTT.